This TCR beta chain was documented in a study of chemoradiotherapy in HPV16-positive cancers (dated 2022 in TCRdb). At the level of the whole study: Using functional T-cell assays on cells from a couple of HPV16-positive patients, the researchers defined candidate HPV-specific T-cell clones and common TCR motifs. The study asked whether T-cell immunity against the HPV oncoproteins E6 and E7 changes during chemoradiotherapy and whether it affects survival. The candidate HPV-specific TCRs and motifs were subsequently tracked in TCR repertoires obtained from some 80 patients with HPV-related cancers.

Comment on this clone: Its antigen specificity is not known. Per-base qualities were not stored, and no clone one base away is much larger.

The investigation overall reported the following: Among HPV16-positive patients, expansion of HPV-responsive T cells during chemoradiotherapy was associated with better recurrence-free survival. The survival association was reported for HPV16-positive patients, and the functional definition of HPV-specific T cells was derived from only a couple of HPV16-positive patients. Expansion of candidate HPV-specific clones and E7-related TCR motifs was observed in the tumor microenvironment during treatment, whereas no such expansion was observed for non-HPV-specific T cells.

Repertoires were sampled multiple times during chemoradiotherapy, which allowed clonal expansion in the tumor microenvironment to be followed. CDR1 and CDR2, per the germline V gene, are SGHRS and YFSETQ. The germline ends are 20 bases apart after V is trimmed by 3 bases and J by 6 bases. The CDR3 covers 16 residues, taking in both the cysteine and the phenylalanine. Of all the DNA, just the CDR3 is kept, 48 bases in frame from base 1. Receptors were amplified or captured by the immunoSEQ multiplex PCR assay. Sourced from immuneACCESS, this table was stored by TCRdb with only in-frame sequences that have V and J called. A share of the clones is absent; for the studies checked, an unresolved V gene accounts for under half, and the remainder has no known explanation. Present in this sample are 15,000 or so clones, 89% of which were seen just once. The ten largest clones capture more than 20% of the sample.

Specimen: blood, collected from a patient who underwent chemoradiotherapy. The chain links TRBV5-1 with TRBJ2-3; the D gene is perhaps TRBD1 or TRBD2, each of them matching over 6 bases. The TCR originated in a human donor with HPV-associated anogenital cancer. The nucleotide sequence is TGCGCCAGCAGCTCCGGGGGACACTTTTTCTCGGATACGCAGTATTTT. Translated, it reads CASSSGGHFFSDTQYF.